The clone carrying this T cell receptor (beta chain) was recorded many times. The read gets to within 3 residues of the CDR3 end, and the germline J gene fills in the rest. The data belong to a study of T cell clonality in common variable immunodeficiency. V lost 0 bases, J lost 4 bases, and 9 bases lay in between. The CDR3 has 14 residues. Germline V gives CDR1 ENHRY, CDR2 SYGVKD. Each donor provided 5 to 8 ml of heparinized whole blood. Clones were sequenced by immunoSEQ multiplex PCR, and TCRdb holds only the in-frame ones, with some missing. This sample carries more than 45,000 clones, none of them present only once.

This sequence was found in a person aged 18 to 75 in good health. The material sequenced was peripheral blood mononuclear cells. This sequence joins TRBV10-3 and TRBJ2-5, with a weak D call TRBD1 (7 bases). The CDR3 DNA, read in part, is TGTGCCATCAGTGAGTCGCAGGGGGGAGAGACC. Its translation: CAISESQGGET. The full CDR3 is CAISESQGGETQYF.